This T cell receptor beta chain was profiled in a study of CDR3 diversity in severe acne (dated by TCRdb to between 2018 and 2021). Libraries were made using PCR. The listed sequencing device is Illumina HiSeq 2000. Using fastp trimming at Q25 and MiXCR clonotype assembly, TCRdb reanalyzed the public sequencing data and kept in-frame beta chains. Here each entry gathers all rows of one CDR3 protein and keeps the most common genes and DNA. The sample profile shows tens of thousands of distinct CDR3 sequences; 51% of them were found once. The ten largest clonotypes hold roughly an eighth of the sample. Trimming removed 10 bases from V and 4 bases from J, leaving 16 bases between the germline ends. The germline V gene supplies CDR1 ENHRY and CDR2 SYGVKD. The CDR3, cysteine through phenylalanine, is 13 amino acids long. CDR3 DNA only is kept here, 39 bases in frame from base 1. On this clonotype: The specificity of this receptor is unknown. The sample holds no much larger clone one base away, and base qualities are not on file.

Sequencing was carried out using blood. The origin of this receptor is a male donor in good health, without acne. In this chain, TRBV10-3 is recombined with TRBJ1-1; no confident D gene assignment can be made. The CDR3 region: CASRSGWGTEAFF. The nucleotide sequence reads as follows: TGTGCCAGCAGGAGCGGGTGGGGCACTGAAGCTTTCTTT.